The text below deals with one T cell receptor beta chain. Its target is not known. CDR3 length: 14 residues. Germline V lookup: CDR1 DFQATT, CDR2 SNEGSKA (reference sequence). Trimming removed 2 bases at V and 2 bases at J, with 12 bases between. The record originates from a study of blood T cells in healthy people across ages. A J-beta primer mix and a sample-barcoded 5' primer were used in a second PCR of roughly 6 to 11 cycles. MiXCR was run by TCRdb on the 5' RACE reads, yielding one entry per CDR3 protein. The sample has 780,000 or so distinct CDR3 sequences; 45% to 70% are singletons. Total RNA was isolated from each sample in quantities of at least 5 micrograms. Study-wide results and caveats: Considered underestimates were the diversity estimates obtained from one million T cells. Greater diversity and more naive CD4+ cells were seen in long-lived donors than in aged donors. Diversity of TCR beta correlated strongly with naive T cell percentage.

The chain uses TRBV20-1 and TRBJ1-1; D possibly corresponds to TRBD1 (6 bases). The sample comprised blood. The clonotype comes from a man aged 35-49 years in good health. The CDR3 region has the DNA TGCAGTGCTAGAACCCGGACAGTTAACACTGAAGCTTTCTTT. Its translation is CSARTRTVNTEAFF.